The clone carrying this T cell receptor (beta chain) was seen a single time. This specimen belongs to a study of blood T cell repertoires in COVID-19. Across the study: Sites in the United States, Italy and Spain provided acute and convalescent COVID-19 samples.

The V gene end was trimmed by 1 base and the J gene end by 4 bases; junction bases not matched to a gene: 9. This CDR3 region has 17 residues. CDR1 and CDR2 from the germline V gene are SGHTA and FQGNSA. Methods used by the authors: The assay estimated nucleated cells by amplifying reference gene primers. Some clones are missing from TCRdb's copy, which holds only in-frame ones; the method was immunoSEQ multiplex PCR. V and J calls and clone size are those listed in that table; D and trimming were worked out from the DNA. The sample has approximately 190,000 clones, 82% seen once. Participants were aged about 18 to 95 years, lived in some 23 US areas, and enrolled virtually.

The rearrangement links TRBV7-2 to TRBJ1-5; 8 bases line up with TRBD1. Sequencing was performed on PBMCs or T cells enriched from blood (not recorded which). This receptor was identified in a woman aged 55-75 years with acute COVID-19. The CDR3 bases are TGTGCCAGCAGCTTAGGCAGGGGGCGCGAAGATAATCAGCCCCAGCATTTT. Translated, it gives CASSLGRGREDNQPQHF. Variable domain in full (rest from reference TRBV7-2 and TRBJ1-5): GAGVSQSPSNKVTEKGKDVELRCDPISGHTALYWYRQSLGQGLEFLIYFQGNSAPDKSGLPSDRFSAERTGGSVSTLTIQRTQQEDSAVYLCASSLGRGREDNQPQHFGDGTRLSIL.